Described below is a single TCR beta chain sequence and its context. No antigen is known for it. This sample is part of a study of shared clonotypes between healthy human individuals. Study-level results: How much donors shared clonotypes was expected to be affected by sequencing depth.

In the original workflow: Filtering differed, since immunoSEQ gave only junction sequences and no quality scores. Profiling relied on immunoSEQ multiplex PCR, and the TCRdb table lists in-frame clones only, not all of them. V and J calls and clone size are copied from that table; D and trimming were computed from the DNA. The repertoire holds about 490,000 clones, with 70% to 80% as singletons. Sequencing used PBMCs. The clonotype was recovered from a woman between 40 and 50 years old in good health. Some clones in this sample may be carry-over from other donors' samples.

The CDR3 is CASRPGTSGHNEQFF. CDR3 nucleotide sequence: TGCGCCAGCAGGCCAGGGACTAGCGGACACAATGAGCAGTTCTTC. The chain carries TRBV5-1 and TRBJ2-1; 11 bases are a match to TRBD2. After removal of 5 bases from V and 5 bases from J, the junction contained 6 bases not matched to a gene. Germline values: CDR1 SGHRS, CDR2 YFSETQ. The CDR3 runs to 15 residues.